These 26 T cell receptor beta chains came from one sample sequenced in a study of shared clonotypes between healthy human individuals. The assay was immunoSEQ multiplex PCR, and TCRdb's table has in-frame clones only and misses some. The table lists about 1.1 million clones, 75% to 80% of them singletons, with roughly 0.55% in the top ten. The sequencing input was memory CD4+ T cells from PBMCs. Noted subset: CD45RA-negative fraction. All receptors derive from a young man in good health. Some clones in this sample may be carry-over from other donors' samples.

CDR3 protein: CASSLRGSAGYTF. CDR3 in DNA: TGTGCCAGCAGCCTCCGGGGCAGCGCTGGCTACACCTTC. J is TRBJ1-2 and V is TRBV5-6; maybe TRBD1 (5 bases). Germline CDR1 and CDR2: SGHDT and YYEEEE. CDR3 length equals 13 residues. Trimming left V 4 bases short and J 7 bases short, with 14 bases between.

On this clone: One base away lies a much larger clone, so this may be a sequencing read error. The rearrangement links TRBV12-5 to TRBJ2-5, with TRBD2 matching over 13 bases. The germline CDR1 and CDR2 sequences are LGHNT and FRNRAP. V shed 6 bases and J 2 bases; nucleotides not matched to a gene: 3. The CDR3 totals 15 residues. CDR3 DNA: TGTGCTAGTGGAAGGGGACTAGCGGGACAAGAGACCCAGTACTTC. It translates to CASGRGLAGQETQYF.

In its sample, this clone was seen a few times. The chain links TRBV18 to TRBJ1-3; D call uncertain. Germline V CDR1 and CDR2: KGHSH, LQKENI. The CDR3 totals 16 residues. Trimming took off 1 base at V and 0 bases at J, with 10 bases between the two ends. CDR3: CASSPLGGSSGNTIYF. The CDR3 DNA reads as TGTGCCAGCTCACCACTGGGAGGGAGCTCTGGAAACACCATATATTTT.

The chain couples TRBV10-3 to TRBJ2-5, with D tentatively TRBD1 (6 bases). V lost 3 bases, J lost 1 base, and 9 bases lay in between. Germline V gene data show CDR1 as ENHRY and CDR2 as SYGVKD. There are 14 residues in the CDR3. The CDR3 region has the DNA TGTGCCATCAGTGACAGGGGAAGCCAAGAGACCCAGTACTTC. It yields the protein CAISDRGSQETQYF.

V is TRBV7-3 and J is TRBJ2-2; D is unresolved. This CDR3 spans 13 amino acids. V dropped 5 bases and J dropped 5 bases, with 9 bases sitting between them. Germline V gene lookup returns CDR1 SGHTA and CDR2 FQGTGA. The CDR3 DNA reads TGTGCCAGCAGCCCGTATAATACCGGGGAGCTGTTTTTT. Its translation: CASSPYNTGELFF.

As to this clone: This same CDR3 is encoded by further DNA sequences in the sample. The CDR3 nucleotides read TGCGCCAGCAGCCTAGGGGGCAGCAATCAGCCCCAGCATTTT. Encoded protein: CASSLGGSNQPQHF. The gene calls are TRBV5-1 and TRBJ1-5; TRBD1 matches at 7 bases. The germline V gene encodes CDR1 SGHRS and CDR2 YFSETQ. The CDR3 is made up of 14 amino acids. J lost 1 base, V lost 4 bases, and 2 bases had no gene match. The full variable domain, its missing parts supplied by reference TRBV5-1 and TRBJ1-5, is KAGVTQTPRYLIKTRGQQVTLSCSPISGHRSVSWYQQTPGQGLQFLFEYFSETQRNKGNFPGRFSGRQFSNSRSEMNVSTLELGDSALYLCASSLGGSNQPQHFGDGTRLSIL.

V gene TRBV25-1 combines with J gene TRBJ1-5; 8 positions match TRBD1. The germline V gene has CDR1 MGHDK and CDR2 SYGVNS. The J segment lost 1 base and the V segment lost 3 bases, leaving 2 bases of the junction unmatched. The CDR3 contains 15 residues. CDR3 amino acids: CASSDSGGSNQPQHF. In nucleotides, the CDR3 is TGTGCCAGCAGTGATTCAGGGGGCAGCAATCAGCCCCAGCATTTT. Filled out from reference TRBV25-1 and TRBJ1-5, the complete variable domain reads EADIYQTPRYLVIGTGKKITLECSQTMGHDKMYWYQQDPGMELHLIHYSYGVNSTEKGDLSSESTVSRIRTEHFPLTLESARPSHTSQYLCASSDSGGSNQPQHFGDGTRLSIL.

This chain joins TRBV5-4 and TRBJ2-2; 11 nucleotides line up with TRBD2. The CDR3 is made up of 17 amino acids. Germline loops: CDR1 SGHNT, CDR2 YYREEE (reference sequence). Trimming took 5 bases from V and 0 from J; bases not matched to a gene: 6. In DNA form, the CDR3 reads TGTGCCAGCAGACAGGGACTAGCGGACCCGAACACCGGGGAGCTGTTTTTT. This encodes CASRQGLADPNTGELFF.

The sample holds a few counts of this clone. The CDR3 is CAWSGYTTNQPQHF. The CDR3 nucleotides are TGTGCCTGGAGTGGGTACACCACCAATCAGCCCCAGCATTTT. J is TRBJ1-5 and V is TRBV30; D gene ambiguous. V was clipped by 1 base and J by 3 bases, with 10 bases between them. CDR1 is GTSNPN and CDR2 is SVGIG in the germline V gene (reference sequence). This CDR3 contains 14 residues.

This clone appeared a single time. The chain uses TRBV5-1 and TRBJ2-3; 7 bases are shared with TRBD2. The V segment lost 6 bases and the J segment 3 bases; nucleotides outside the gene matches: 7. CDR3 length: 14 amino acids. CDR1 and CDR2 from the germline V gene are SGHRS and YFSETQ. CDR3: CASTVGDYTDTQYF. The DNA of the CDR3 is TGCGCCAGCACCGTGGGGGACTATACAGATACGCAGTATTTT.

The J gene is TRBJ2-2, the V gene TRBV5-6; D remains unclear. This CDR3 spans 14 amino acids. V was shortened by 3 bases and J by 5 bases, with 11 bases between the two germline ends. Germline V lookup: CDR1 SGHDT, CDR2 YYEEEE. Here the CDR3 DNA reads TGTGCCAGCAGCTGGAGAGAAGGAACCGGGGAGCTGTTTTTT. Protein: CASSWREGTGELFF. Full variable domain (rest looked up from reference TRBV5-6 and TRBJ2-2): DAGVTQSPTHLIKTRGQQVTLRCSPKSGHDTVSWYQQALGQGPQFIFQYYEEEERQRGNFPDRFSGHQFPNYSSELNVNALLLGDSALYLCASSWREGTGELFFGEGSRLTVL.

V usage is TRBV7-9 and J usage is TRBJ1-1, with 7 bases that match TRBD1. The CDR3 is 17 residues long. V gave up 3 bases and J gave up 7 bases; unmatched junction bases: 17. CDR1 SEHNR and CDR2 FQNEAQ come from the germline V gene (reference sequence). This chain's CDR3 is CASSFSGRGRRGHEAFF. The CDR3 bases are TGTGCCAGCAGCTTTTCCGGGAGGGGGCGACGTGGTCATGAAGCTTTCTTT. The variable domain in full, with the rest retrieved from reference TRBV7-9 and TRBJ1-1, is DTGVSQNPRHKITKRGQNVTFRCDPISEHNRLYWYRQTLGQGPEFLTYFQNEAQLEKSRLLSDRFSAERPKGSFSTLEIQRTEQGDSAMYLCASSFSGRGRRGHEAFFGQGTRLTVV.

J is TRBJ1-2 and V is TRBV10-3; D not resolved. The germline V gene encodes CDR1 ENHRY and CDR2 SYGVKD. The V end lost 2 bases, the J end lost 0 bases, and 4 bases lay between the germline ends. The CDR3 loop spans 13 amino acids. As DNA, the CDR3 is TGTGCCATCAGTGAGAACGCTAACTATGGCTACACCTTC. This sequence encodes CAISENANYGYTF.

This CDR3 reads CASSPPLNRTQYF. The CDR3 nucleotides are TGTGCCAGCTCACCACCTTTGAATCGGACCCAGTACTTC. The chain combines TRBV18 with TRBJ2-5; D is undetermined. The germline V gene encodes CDR1 KGHSH and CDR2 LQKENI. CDR3 length: 13 residues. V lost 0 bases and J lost 7, with 9 bases in between.

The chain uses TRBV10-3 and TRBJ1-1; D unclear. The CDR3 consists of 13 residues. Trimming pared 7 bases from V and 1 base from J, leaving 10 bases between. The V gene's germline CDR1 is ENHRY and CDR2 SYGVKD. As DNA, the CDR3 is TGTGCCATCATAGGGAACGGGAACACTGAAGCTTTCTTT. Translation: CAIIGNGNTEAFF.

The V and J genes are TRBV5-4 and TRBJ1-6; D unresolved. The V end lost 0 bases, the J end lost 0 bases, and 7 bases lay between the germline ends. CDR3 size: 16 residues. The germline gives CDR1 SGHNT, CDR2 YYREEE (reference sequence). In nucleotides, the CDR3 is TGTGCCAGCAGCTTGGCCGGGAGCTCCTATAATTCACCCCTCCACTTT. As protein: CASSLAGSSYNSPLHF. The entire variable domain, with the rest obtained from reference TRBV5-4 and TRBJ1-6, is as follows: ETGVTQSPTHLIKTRGQQVTLRCSSQSGHNTVSWYQQALGQGPQFIFQYYREEENGRGNFPPRFSGLQFPNYSSELNVNALELDDSALYLCASSLAGSSYNSPLHFGNGTRLTVT.

The CDR3 protein is CATSRATGVVYNEQFF. Here the CDR3 DNA reads TGTGCCACCAGCAGAGCGACTGGCGTAGTATACAATGAGCAGTTCTTC. The V and J genes are TRBV15 and TRBJ2-1; unclear D gene. Germline V lookup: CDR1 LNHNV, CDR2 YYDKDF (reference sequence). V shed 1 base and J shed 4 bases, with 14 bases lying between them. The CDR3 is 16 residues long.

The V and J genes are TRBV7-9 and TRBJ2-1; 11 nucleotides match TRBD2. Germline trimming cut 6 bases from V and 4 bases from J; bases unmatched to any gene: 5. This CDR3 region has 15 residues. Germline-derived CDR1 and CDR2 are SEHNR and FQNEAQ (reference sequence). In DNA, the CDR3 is TGTGCCAGCAGGACGGGACTAGCGGCTTACAATGAGCAGTTCTTC. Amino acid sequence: CASRTGLAAYNEQFF.

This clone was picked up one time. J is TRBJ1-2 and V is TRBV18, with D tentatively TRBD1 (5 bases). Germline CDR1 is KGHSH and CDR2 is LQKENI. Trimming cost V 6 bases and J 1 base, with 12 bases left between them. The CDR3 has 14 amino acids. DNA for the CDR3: TGTGCCAGCTCCCCCGATGGGGGTAACTATGGCTACACCTTC. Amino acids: CASSPDGGNYGYTF.

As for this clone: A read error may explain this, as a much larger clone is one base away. CDR3 amino acids: CASRATSGSSCNEQFF. CDR3 nucleotide sequence: TGTGCCAGCCGGGCGACTAGCGGGAGCTCCTGCAATGAGCAGTTCTTC. The chain joins TRBV18 to TRBJ2-1, with 12 nucleotides matching TRBD2. Germline-derived CDR1 and CDR2 are KGHSH and LQKENI. The CDR3 covers 16 residues.

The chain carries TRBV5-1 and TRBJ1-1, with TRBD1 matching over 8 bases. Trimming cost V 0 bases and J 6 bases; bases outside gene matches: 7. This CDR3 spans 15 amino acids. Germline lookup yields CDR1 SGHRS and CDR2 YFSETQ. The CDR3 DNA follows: TGCGCCAGCAGCTTGGCCCCAGGGGGCATCGCTGAAGCTTTCTTT. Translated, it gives CASSLAPGGIAEAFF. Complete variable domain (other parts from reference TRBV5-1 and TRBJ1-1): KAGVTQTPRYLIKTRGQQVTLSCSPISGHRSVSWYQQTPGQGLQFLFEYFSETQRNKGNFPGRFSGRQFSNSRSEMNVSTLELGDSALYLCASSLAPGGIAEAFFGQGTRLTVV.

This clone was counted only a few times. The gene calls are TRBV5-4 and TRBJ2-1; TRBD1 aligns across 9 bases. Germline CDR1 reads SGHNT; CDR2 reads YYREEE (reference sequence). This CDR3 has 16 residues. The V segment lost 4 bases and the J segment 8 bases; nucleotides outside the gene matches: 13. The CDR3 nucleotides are TGTGCCAGCAGCCGGAAGACAGGGGGGACAGTCGATGAGCAGTTCTTC. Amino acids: CASSRKTGGTVDEQFF.

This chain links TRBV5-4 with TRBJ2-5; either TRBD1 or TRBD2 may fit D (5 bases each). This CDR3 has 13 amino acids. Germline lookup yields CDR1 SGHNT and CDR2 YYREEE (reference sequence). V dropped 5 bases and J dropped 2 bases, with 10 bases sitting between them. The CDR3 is CASRVGVQETQYF. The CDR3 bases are TGTGCCAGCAGGGTGGGGGTTCAAGAGACCCAGTACTTC.

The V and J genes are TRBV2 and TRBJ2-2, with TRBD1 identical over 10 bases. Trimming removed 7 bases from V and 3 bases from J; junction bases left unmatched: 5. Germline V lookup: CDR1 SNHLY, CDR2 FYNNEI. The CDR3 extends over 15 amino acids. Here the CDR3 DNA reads TGTGCCAGCATAGCGGGACAGGGGTACACCGGGGAGCTGTTTTTT. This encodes CASIAGQGYTGELFF.

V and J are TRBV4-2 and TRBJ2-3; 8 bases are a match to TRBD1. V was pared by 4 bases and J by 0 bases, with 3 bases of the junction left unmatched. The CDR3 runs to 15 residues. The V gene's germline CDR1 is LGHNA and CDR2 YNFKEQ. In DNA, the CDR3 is TGTGCCAGCAGCCGGGACAGGATGAGCACAGATACGCAGTATTTT. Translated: CASSRDRMSTDTQYF.

The CDR3, as DNA: TGTACCTCGAGCTCCGATAACTATGGCTACACCTTC. Translating it yields CTSSSDNYGYTF. The genes are TRBV28 and TRBJ1-2; D call uncertain. CDR3 length: 12 amino acids. The V gene's germline CDR1 is MDHEN and CDR2 SYDVKM.